The TCR beta chain under discussion was sequenced for a study of tumor-infiltrating lymphocytes in oesophageal squamous cell carcinoma. In TCRdb, the PCR reads were re-called with MiXCR into one record per CDR3 protein. The sample lists approximately 21,000 distinct CDR3 sequences; roughly two fifths were seen once. This CDR3 is 17 amino acids long. Germline CDR1 SGHVS, CDR2 FQNEAQ. The clonotype originates from a male donor with esophageal squamous cell carcinoma. The sample taken for sequencing was esophageal tumor tissue. The V gene is TRBV7-8, the J gene TRBJ2-1; 10 nucleotides align to TRBD1. The end of the DNA is better explained by TRBJ2-7, so the J call may be wrong. The CDR3 sequence is CASSLSRTGGTSYEQYF. DNA of the CDR3: TGTGCCAGCAGCTTGAGCAGGACAGGGGGAACCTCCTACGAGCAGTACTTC.